One and the same sample provided the 25 T cell receptor beta chains below, sequenced in a study of cytomegalovirus exposure and HLA in healthy donors. Amplification used 60 Vbeta primers and 13 Jbeta primers. Sequencing was performed with immunoSEQ multiplex PCR; in TCRdb, only in-frame clones are kept and a portion is missing. The sample holds around 90,000 clones, approximately 60% seen once. Sequencing used PBMCs. The origin of the receptors is a woman aged 25 to 39 in good health and CMV-seropositive.

The chain uses TRBV4-3 and TRBJ2-1; 7 bases map to TRBD2. CDR3 length: 13 amino acids. V shed 7 bases and J 5 bases; nucleotides not matched to a gene: 5. Germline V gene lookup returns CDR1 LGHNA and CDR2 YSLEER. The DNA of the CDR3 is TGCGCCAGCACCCAGGGACTAAACAATGAGCAGTTCTTC. Its protein product is CASTQGLNNEQFF.

The chain carries TRBV5-1 and TRBJ2-3; no clear D. V was clipped by 4 bases and J by 1 base, with 13 bases between them. The CDR3 extends over 15 amino acids. Germline V CDR1 and CDR2: SGHRS, YFSETQ. Written as DNA, the CDR3 is TGCGCCAGCAGCACGAAACTACTCGGCACAGATACGCAGTATTTT. Protein sequence: CASSTKLLGTDTQYF.

This clone was counted a few times. V and J are TRBV30 and TRBJ2-7; perhaps TRBD1 as D (5 bases). The CDR3 has 13 amino acids. The V end lost 3 bases, the J end lost 7 bases, and 16 bases lay between the germline ends. CDR1 is GTSNPN, CDR2 SVGIG, per germline (reference sequence). The CDR3 DNA sequence: TGTGCCTGGAGAGTCCTAGGGGCGTGGGAGCAGTACTTC. The encoded protein is CAWRVLGAWEQYF. Variable domain in full (rest from reference TRBV30 and TRBJ2-7): SQTIHQWPATLVQPVGSPLSLECTVEGTSNPNLYWYRQAAGRGLQLLFYSVGIGQISSEVPQNLSASRPQDRQFILSSKKLLLSDSGFYLCAWRVLGAWEQYFGPGTRLTVT.

Only one count was recorded for this clone. The rearrangement links TRBV6-5 to TRBJ2-7, with TRBD1 matching over 7 bases. CDR3 length: 15 amino acids. The J segment lost 0 bases and the V segment lost 7 bases, leaving 9 bases of the junction unmatched. Per the germline V gene, CDR1 is MNHEY and CDR2 is SVGAGI. As DNA, the CDR3 is TGTGCCAGCAAAACTACAGGGGATAGCTCCTACGAGCAGTACTTC. Protein product: CASKTTGDSSYEQYF.

The CDR3 DNA follows: TGTGCCAGCAGTTACCAGGGACAGGGGAACACTGAAGCTTTCTTT. This codes for CASSYQGQGNTEAFF. The chain uses TRBV6-5 and TRBJ1-1; 9 nucleotides match TRBD1. The CDR3 runs 15 residues. Looked up from germline, CDR1 is MNHEY and CDR2 is SVGAGI. Germline trimming cut 2 bases from V and 1 base from J; bases unmatched to any gene: 2.

In this sample, this clone turned up a few times. The junction differs from germline at one of its ends, possibly a read error. The rearrangement uses TRBV28 and TRBJ1-2, with a weak D call TRBD1 (5 bases). The CDR3 runs 14 residues. Germline V gene sequence: CDR1 MDHEN, CDR2 SYDVKM. CDR3 sequence reads: CASSLLGGVEGYPF. The CDR3 nucleotides read TGTGCCAGCAGTTTACTTGGGGGGGTGGAAGGCTACCCCTTC.

This clone is a singleton in its sample. This chain joins TRBV7-8 and TRBJ1-5; the D gene is possibly TRBD1 (5 bases). This CDR3 is 15 amino acids long. CDR1 and CDR2 (germline): SGHVS, FQNEAQ. V was shortened by 3 bases and J by 7 bases, with 16 bases between the two germline ends. The CDR3 DNA reads TGTGCCAGCAGCTTTGGTGGGAGGGGCAGACAGCCCCAGCATTTT. Translation gives CASSFGGRGRQPQHF.

With respect to this clone: At one end the junction does not follow the germline gene, possibly because of a read error. The V call is TRBV10-3, the J call TRBJ1-5; D ambiguous. CDR1 is ENHRY, CDR2 SYGVKD, per germline. The CDR3 is 15 amino acids. CDR3 sequence: CAISESAGVNQLQHF. The CDR3 DNA follows: TGTGCCATCAGTGAGTCAGCCGGGGTCAATCAGCTCCAGCATTTT.

This chain connects TRBV5-1 to TRBJ1-2, with 9 bases identical to TRBD1. Trimming took 0 bases from V and 6 from J; bases not matched to a gene: 3. This CDR3 comprises 14 residues. CDR1 SGHRS and CDR2 YFSETQ come from the germline V gene. The CDR3 protein is CASSLEGQGNGYTF. The CDR3, as DNA: TGCGCCAGCAGCTTGGAGGGACAGGGTAATGGCTACACCTTC.

V and J are TRBV30 and TRBJ2-5; perhaps TRBD1 as D (5 bases). Per the germline V gene, CDR1 is GTSNPN and CDR2 is SVGIG (reference sequence). This CDR3 region has 10 residues. The V end was cut by 2 bases, the J end by 13 bases, with 11 bases between. DNA of the CDR3: TGTGCCTGGAGTCTTCAGGGTCTGTACTTC. Translating gives CAWSLQGLYF.

In this sample, this clone turned up a few times. The chain carries TRBV5-1 and TRBJ2-3, with D maybe TRBD2 (7 bases). There are 15 residues in the CDR3. The ends were cut back, 4 bases at V and 1 base at J, with 13 bases in the middle. From germline, CDR1 is SGHRS and CDR2 YFSETQ. CDR3 DNA: TGCGCCAGCAGCCCAGAGGGGGGGGGCACAGATACGCAGTATTTT. Its translation: CASSPEGGGTDTQYF.

The sample holds a few counts of this clone. The chain uses TRBV6-5 and TRBJ1-3; D unresolved. Germline V gene data show CDR1 as MNHEY and CDR2 as SVGAGI. Trimming left V 5 bases short and J 4 bases short, with 12 bases between. The CDR3 spans 14 residues. The CDR3 sequence: CASSPQRVGNTIYF. The CDR3 DNA reads as TGTGCCAGCAGTCCCCAGAGGGTCGGAAACACCATATATTTT.

This clone was detected a few times. V and J are TRBV6-5 and TRBJ2-7, with TRBD1 as a possible D gene (5 bases). The CDR3 contains 14 residues. Trimming stripped 2 bases from V and 5 bases from J, with 13 bases between. Germline V gene lookup returns CDR1 MNHEY and CDR2 SVGAGI. In DNA form, the CDR3 reads TGTGCCAGCAGTTACGCAAAAGGACACAACGAGCAGTACTTC. This encodes CASSYAKGHNEQYF.

The rearrangement joins TRBV30 to TRBJ1-1; 9 bases align to TRBD1. This CDR3 has 15 amino acids. CDR1 is GTSNPN and CDR2 is SVGIG in the germline V gene (reference sequence). Trimming removed 2 bases from V and 5 bases from J; junction bases left unmatched: 9. DNA for the CDR3: TGTGCCTGGAGTCCGGGACAGGGATTAGGAACTGAAGCTTTCTTT. It specifies CAWSPGQGLGTEAFF.

The chain couples TRBV2 to TRBJ2-2; maybe TRBD1 (5 bases). The V gene's germline CDR1 is SNHLY and CDR2 FYNNEI. The CDR3 extends over 15 amino acids. The V and J ends lost 6 bases and 3 bases respectively, with 14 bases between them. The DNA for the CDR3 is TGTGCCAGCAGCCTAGGGGCAGGACACACCGGGGAGCTGTTTTTT. It encodes CASSLGAGHTGELFF.

The chain recombines TRBV11-2 with TRBJ2-1; D is possibly TRBD1 (8 bases). Germline CDR1 SGHAT, CDR2 FQNNGV. This CDR3 has 16 amino acids. Trimming pared 5 bases from V and 10 bases from J, leaving 24 bases between. The CDR3 DNA is TGTGCCAGCAGCCCGGGGCGGGGGACAGGTGCTGAGGAGCAGTTCTTC. Amino acids: CASSPGRGTGAEEQFF.

V gene TRBV20-1 combines with J gene TRBJ2-1; D is ambiguous. V lost 5 bases, J lost 10 bases, and 12 bases lay in between. The CDR3 runs to 11 residues. Germline lookup yields CDR1 DFQATT and CDR2 SNEGSKA (reference sequence). This chain's CDR3 is CSAFSLGEQFF. The CDR3 DNA sequence: TGCAGTGCTTTCAGCCTCGGGGAGCAGTTCTTC.

The chain recombines TRBV7-6 with TRBJ2-3; TRBD1 matches 12 bases. The V segment lost 4 bases and the J segment 0 bases; nucleotides outside the gene matches: 8. The germline V gene has CDR1 SGHVS and CDR2 FNYEAQ. This CDR3 contains 18 residues. The CDR3 nucleotides read TGTGCCAGCAGCTCAGGGACAGGGGGCACAGGGAGCACAGATACGCAGTATTTT. As protein: CASSSGTGGTGSTDTQYF. Looking up the rest from reference TRBV7-6 and TRBJ2-3 gives the full variable domain: GAGVSQSPRYKVTKRGQDVALRCDPISGHVSLYWYRQALGQGPEFLTYFNYEAQQDKSGLPNDRFSAERPEGSISTLTIQRTEQRDSAMYRCASSSGTGGTGSTDTQYFGPGTRLTVL.

This clone was seen just once. V and J are TRBV19 and TRBJ1-2, with D perhaps TRBD1 (5 bases). The CDR3 spans 17 residues. The ends were cut back, 5 bases at V and 4 bases at J, with 23 bases in the middle. Germline CDR1 LNHDA, CDR2 SQIVND (reference sequence). The DNA of the CDR3 is TGTGCCAGTAGTTCCCGATCGGAGCAGGGCCATGGCTATGGCTACACCTTC. It translates to CASSSRSEQGHGYGYTF.

The rearrangement joins TRBV7-3 to TRBJ1-2, with 7 bases matching TRBD1. V was clipped by 10 bases and J by 7 bases; unmatched bases: 9. This CDR3 spans 12 amino acids. Germline CDR1 SGHTA, CDR2 FQGTGA. The CDR3 protein is CAIPTGLGGYTF. In nucleotides, the CDR3 is TGTGCCATCCCGACAGGGTTAGGTGGCTACACCTTC.

With respect to this clone: The junction differs from germline at one of its ends, possibly a read error. Other DNA sequences within the sample encode an identical CDR3. The gene calls are TRBV14 and TRBJ2-3; TRBD2 agrees at 7 bases. Germline V CDR1 and CDR2: SGHDN, FVKESK. The CDR3 is 16 residues long. CDR3 residues: CASSQQRGLVVDTQYF. CDR3 DNA sequence: TGTGCTAGCAGCCAGCAGCGGGGATTGGTGGTGGATACGCAGTATTTT. Drawing the rest from reference TRBV14 and TRBJ2-3, the complete variable domain is EAGVTQFPSHSVIEKGQTVTLRCDPISGHDNLYWYRRVMGKEIKFLLHFVKESKQDESGMPNNRFLAERTGGTYSTLKVQPAELEDSGVYFCASSQQRGLVVDTQYFGPGTRLTVL.

Only a few counts were recorded for this clone. The CDR3 reads CAKRTSGLSNSYNEQFF. Written as DNA, the CDR3 is TGTGCCAAGCGGACTAGCGGGTTATCCAACTCCTACAATGAGCAGTTCTTC. V and J are TRBV2 and TRBJ2-1; TRBD2 matches at 11 bases. The CDR3 extends over 17 amino acids. The trim removed 10 bases at V and 0 bases at J, leaving 11 bases unmatched. Per the germline V gene, CDR1 is SNHLY and CDR2 is FYNNEI.

The chain has TRBV6-6 and TRBJ2-7, with 7 bases that match TRBD1. J was trimmed by 2 bases and V by 5 bases; bases with no gene match: 6. The CDR3 is made up of 14 amino acids. From germline, CDR1 is MNHNY and CDR2 SVGAGI (reference sequence). Written as DNA, the CDR3 is TGTGCCAGCAGTCCCGCCGACAGGGCCTACGAGCAGTACTTC. Translating gives CASSPADRAYEQYF.

The V gene is TRBV20-1, the J gene TRBJ2-5; possibly TRBD2 for D (5 bases). Trimming pared 7 bases from V and 4 bases from J, leaving 10 bases between. This CDR3 contains 11 residues. From germline, CDR1 is DFQATT and CDR2 SNEGSKA (reference sequence). The CDR3 nucleotides are TGCAGTGGGCTACGGGGAGAGACCCAGTACTTC. Translation: CSGLRGETQYF.

This clone was observed a few times. The V gene is TRBV10-2, the J gene TRBJ2-3; TRBD1 matches 10 bases. The CDR3 has 15 amino acids. V was clipped by 7 bases and J by 4 bases; unmatched bases: 8. The germline V gene has CDR1 WSHSY and CDR2 SAAADI. The CDR3 bases are TGCGCCAGCACCCTCAGGGGACAGGGGCCAGATACGCAGTATTTT. This encodes CASTLRGQGPDTQYF.